This T cell receptor (beta chain) was found in a study of blood T cell repertoires in COVID-19. Study-wide background: Spain, Italy and the United States supplied samples that represented acute and convalescent COVID-19. T cells, B-cell-depleted T cells, or PBMCs supplied cDNA or gDNA.

Measured with immunoSEQ multiplex PCR; TCRdb has only the in-frame clones, and not every one. The table records about 490,000 clones, roughly 88% of them present only once. Sequencing used peripheral blood. This sequence originates from a human donor in a cohort sampled during active COVID-19.

The CDR3 reads CASSLFGQQVPGYEQYF. CDR3 DNA: TGTGCCAGCAGCTTATTCGGACAGCAGGTTCCGGGGTACGAGCAGTACTTC. The rearrangement uses TRBV7-3 and TRBJ2-7, with D perhaps matching TRBD1 (6 bases). V lost 2 bases to trimming and J lost 4 bases, with 21 bases between them. The CDR3 consists of 17 residues. Germline CDR1 is SGHTA and CDR2 is FQGTGA. Together with reference TRBV7-3 and TRBJ2-7, the CDR3 gives the full variable domain: GAGVSQTPSNKVTEKGKYVELRCDPISGHTALYWYRQSLGQGPEFLIYFQGTGAADDSGLPNDRFFAVRPEGSVSTLKIQRTERGDSAVYLCASSLFGQQVPGYEQYFGPGTRLTVT.